This is a list of T cell receptor beta chains from one sample in a study of long-term antiretroviral therapy in people with HIV. Assay used: immunoSEQ multiplex PCR; TCRdb lists only in-frame clones, some missing. The sample carries roughly 36,000 clones, 70% to 90% recorded once. The material sequenced was unsorted PBMCs, taken just over 2.7 years before starting antiretroviral therapy. The source of these receptors is a woman in her 30s with HIV. CDR3s include the opening cysteine and the closing phenylalanine or tryptophan. A D gene is named only where the DNA matches it firmly. The size field is filled for only some rows; it gives once, few, many or a size class.

cdr3_aa: CASSTLGQPQHF
cdr3_nt: TGTGCCAGCAGTACCCTGGGTCAGCCCCAGCATTTT
v_call: TRBV27
d_call: -
cdr3_length: 12
j_call: TRBJ1-5
clone_size: -

cdr3_aa: CASSRDRETQYF
cdr3_nt: TGTGCCAGCAGCCGCGACAGAGAGACCCAGTACTTC
v_call: TRBV7-8
d_call: -
cdr3_length: 12
j_call: TRBJ2-5
clone_size: -

cdr3_aa: CASSLTGGTGELFF
cdr3_nt: TGCGCCAGCAGCTTGACAGGGGGCACCGGGGAGCTGTTTTTT
v_call: TRBV5-1
d_call: TRBD1
cdr3_length: 14
j_call: TRBJ2-2
clone_size: -

cdr3_aa: CASSEEAGTGNYGYTF
cdr3_nt: TGTGCCAGCAGTGAAGAAGCGGGAACAGGGAACTATGGCTACACCTTC
v_call: TRBV6-1
d_call: -
cdr3_length: 16
j_call: TRBJ1-2
clone_size: -

cdr3_aa: CASSGVYGGYSYNEQFF
cdr3_nt: TGTGCCAGCAGTGGGGTTTACGGGGGTTACTCCTACAATGAGCAGTTCTTC
v_call: TRBV2
d_call: -
cdr3_length: 17
j_call: TRBJ2-1
clone_size: -

cdr3_aa: CASKGAQENTGELFF
cdr3_nt: TGCGCCAGCAAGGGGGCTCAAGAGAACACCGGGGAGCTGTTTTTT
v_call: TRBV10-2
d_call: TRBD1
cdr3_length: 15
j_call: TRBJ2-2
clone_size: -

cdr3_aa: CASAGEGAQSYNEQFF
cdr3_nt: TGTGCTAGTGCCGGAGAAGGGGCTCAGTCTTACAATGAGCAGTTCTTC
v_call: TRBV12-5
d_call: -
cdr3_length: 16
j_call: TRBJ2-1
clone_size: -

cdr3_aa: CASSYGPGGNYEQYF
cdr3_nt: TGTGCCAGCAGTTACGGACCGGGGGGAAACTACGAGCAGTACTTC
v_call: TRBV13
d_call: TRBD2
cdr3_length: 15
j_call: TRBJ2-7
clone_size: -

cdr3_aa: CATFSGGATDTQYF
cdr3_nt: TGTGCCACATTTAGCGGGGGGGCCACAGATACGCAGTATTTT
v_call: TRBV11-2
d_call: TRBD2
cdr3_length: 14
j_call: TRBJ2-3
clone_size: -

cdr3_aa: CAWSVLWGAGTGELFF
cdr3_nt: TGTGCCTGGAGTGTACTGTGGGGGGCGGGGACCGGGGAGCTGTTTTTT
v_call: TRBV30
d_call: -
cdr3_length: 16
j_call: TRBJ2-2
clone_size: -

cdr3_aa: CASRNVGGYTF
cdr3_nt: TGTGCCAGCAGGAACGTCGGGGGCTACACCTTC
v_call: TRBV5-6
d_call: -
cdr3_length: 11
j_call: TRBJ1-2
clone_size: -

cdr3_aa: CASSSDRGTEAFF
cdr3_nt: TGTGCCAGCAGCTCCGACAGGGGCACTGAAGCTTTCTTT
v_call: TRBV7-7
d_call: TRBD1
cdr3_length: 13
j_call: TRBJ1-1
clone_size: once

cdr3_aa: CASTDYGEKLFF
cdr3_nt: TGTGCCAGCACCGATTATGGGGAAAAACTGTTTTTT
v_call: TRBV27
d_call: -
cdr3_length: 12
j_call: TRBJ1-4
clone_size: -

cdr3_aa: CATSRDRGQSEAFF
cdr3_nt: TGTGCCACCAGCAGGGACAGGGGGCAATCTGAAGCTTTCTTT
v_call: TRBV15
d_call: TRBD1
cdr3_length: 14
j_call: TRBJ1-1
clone_size: -

cdr3_aa: CASSAGTYVTNYGYTF
cdr3_nt: TGCGCCAGCAGCGCCGGGACTTACGTAACTAACTATGGCTACACCTTC
v_call: TRBV5-1
d_call: -
cdr3_length: 16
j_call: TRBJ1-2
clone_size: -

cdr3_aa: CASSVGVGAGTDTQYF
cdr3_nt: TGTGCCAGCAGCGTAGGGGTAGGGGCAGGCACAGATACGCAGTATTTT
v_call: TRBV9
d_call: -
cdr3_length: 16
j_call: TRBJ2-3
clone_size: -

cdr3_aa: CASSFGPGATEAFF
cdr3_nt: TGTGCCAGCAGTTTTGGACCGGGGGCCACTGAAGCTTTCTTT
v_call: TRBV27
d_call: -
cdr3_length: 14
j_call: TRBJ1-1
clone_size: -

cdr3_aa: CASSSTGVGNTIYF
cdr3_nt: TGTGCCAGCAGTTCGACAGGGGTTGGAAACACCATATATTTT
v_call: TRBV6-5
d_call: TRBD1
cdr3_length: 14
j_call: TRBJ1-3
clone_size: -

cdr3_aa: CAISWTGSTDTQYF
cdr3_nt: TGTGCCATCAGCTGGACAGGGAGCACAGATACGCAGTATTTT
v_call: TRBV10-3
d_call: TRBD1
cdr3_length: 14
j_call: TRBJ2-3
clone_size: -

cdr3_aa: CASSRVAQDYGYTF
cdr3_nt: TGCGCCAGCAGCCGGGTCGCGCAGGACTATGGCTACACCTTC
v_call: TRBV5-1
d_call: -
cdr3_length: 14
j_call: TRBJ1-2
clone_size: once

cdr3_aa: CASSQGSQQGRRSTDTQYF
cdr3_nt: TGCGCCAGCAGCCAGGGCTCCCAACAGGGGAGGAGGAGCACAGATACGCAGTATTTT
v_call: TRBV4-1
d_call: -
cdr3_length: 19
j_call: TRBJ2-3
clone_size: -

cdr3_aa: CASSAVGDGYTF
cdr3_nt: TGTGCCAGCAGCGCAGTTGGGGATGGCTACACCTTC
v_call: TRBV9
d_call: -
cdr3_length: 12
j_call: TRBJ1-2
clone_size: -

cdr3_aa: CASSFQFFSQNRESGANVLTF
cdr3_nt: TGTGCCAGCAGTTTTCAGTTTTTTTCCCAAAACAGGGAAAGTGGGGCCAACGTCCTGACTTTC
v_call: TRBV27
d_call: -
cdr3_length: 21
j_call: TRBJ2-6
clone_size: -

cdr3_aa: CASRWTGNSPLHF
cdr3_nt: TGTGCCAGCAGATGGACCGGGAATTCACCCCTCCACTTT
v_call: TRBV2
d_call: -
cdr3_length: 13
j_call: TRBJ1-6
clone_size: few

cdr3_aa: CASSPRRASYEQYF
cdr3_nt: TGTGCCAGCAGCCCCCGCAGGGCCTCCTACGAGCAGTACTTC
v_call: TRBV27
d_call: -
cdr3_length: 14
j_call: TRBJ2-7
clone_size: -

cdr3_aa: CASSFLREAEAFF
cdr3_nt: TGTGCCAGCAGCTTTCTCAGGGAGGCTGAAGCTTTCTTT
v_call: TRBV5-6
d_call: -
cdr3_length: 13
j_call: TRBJ1-1
clone_size: -

cdr3_aa: CAISEAEGGGETQYF
cdr3_nt: TGTGCCATCAGTGAGGCGGAGGGGGGAGGGGAGACCCAGTACTTC
v_call: TRBV10-3
d_call: -
cdr3_length: 15
j_call: TRBJ2-5
clone_size: -

cdr3_aa: CASSQEASGALTDTQYF
cdr3_nt: TGCGCCAGCAGCCAAGAGGCTAGCGGGGCCCTCACAGATACGCAGTATTTT
v_call: TRBV4-1
d_call: TRBD2
cdr3_length: 17
j_call: TRBJ2-3
clone_size: -

cdr3_aa: CASSLAVAGASSEIWGYTF
cdr3_nt: TGTGCCAGCAGCTTGGCGGTGGCAGGGGCGTCCTCTGAGATTTGGGGCTACACCTTC
v_call: TRBV5-6
d_call: -
cdr3_length: 19
j_call: TRBJ1-2
clone_size: -

cdr3_aa: CATSRSRGGPLTDF
cdr3_nt: TGTGCCACCAGCAGATCCCGCGGAGGCCCCCTTACGGACTTC
v_call: TRBV15
d_call: -
cdr3_length: 14
j_call: TRBJ2-5
clone_size: -

cdr3_aa: CARGVDEQYF
cdr3_nt: TGTGCCAGAGGGGTGGACGAGCAGTACTTC
v_call: TRBV6-9
d_call: -
cdr3_length: 10
j_call: TRBJ2-7
clone_size: -

cdr3_aa: CASNPDRNTEAFF
cdr3_nt: TGTGCCAGCAACCCGGACAGGAACACTGAAGCTTTCTTT
v_call: TRBV6-5
d_call: -
cdr3_length: 13
j_call: TRBJ1-1
clone_size: -

cdr3_aa: CAIRSSYNSPLHF
cdr3_nt: TGTGCCATCCGGAGCTCCTATAATTCACCCCTCCACTTT
v_call: TRBV10-3
d_call: -
cdr3_length: 13
j_call: TRBJ1-6
clone_size: -

cdr3_aa: CSVGQEFYEQYF
cdr3_nt: TGCAGCGTTGGTCAGGAGTTCTACGAGCAGTACTTC
v_call: TRBV29-1
d_call: -
cdr3_length: 12
j_call: TRBJ2-7
clone_size: -

cdr3_aa: CASSRGGYQPQHF
cdr3_nt: TGTGCCAGCAGCCGCGGGGGGTACCAGCCCCAGCATTTT
v_call: TRBV7-2
d_call: -
cdr3_length: 13
j_call: TRBJ1-5
clone_size: -

cdr3_aa: CASSARGGPRETQYF
cdr3_nt: TGTGCCAGCAGCGCCCGCGGGGGGCCGCGAGAGACCCAGTACTTC
v_call: TRBV9
d_call: TRBD2
cdr3_length: 15
j_call: TRBJ2-5
clone_size: -

cdr3_aa: CASSLEGFGQGAPTIYF
cdr3_nt: TGCGCCAGCAGCTTGGAGGGCTTCGGACAGGGGGCCCCCACCATATATTTT
v_call: TRBV5-1
d_call: TRBD1
cdr3_length: 17
j_call: TRBJ1-3
clone_size: -

cdr3_aa: CASSGQTGSSGNTIYF
cdr3_nt: TGTGCCAGCAGCGGACAGACAGGGAGCTCTGGAAACACCATATATTTT
v_call: TRBV9
d_call: TRBD1
cdr3_length: 16
j_call: TRBJ1-3
clone_size: -

cdr3_aa: CASSLEGSPEAFF
cdr3_nt: TGTGCCAGCAGCTTGGAGGGGTCCCCTGAAGCTTTCTTT
v_call: TRBV5-4
d_call: -
cdr3_length: 13
j_call: TRBJ1-1
clone_size: -

cdr3_aa: CRSRGYTF
cdr3_nt: TGCAGGAGTCGTGGCTACACCTTC
v_call: TRBV20-1
d_call: -
cdr3_length: 8
j_call: TRBJ1-2
clone_size: -